The present TCR beta chain was sequenced within a study of T cell repertoires in cytomegalovirus infection. The wider study: Public signatures in TCR beta pointed to CMV infection and matching HLA type. Study-level results: The study identified carriers of CMV plus the relevant HLA from cumulative public TCR beta family frequency. The response measured ex vivo was dominated by TCR beta clonotypes (HLA-C-restricted and CMV-specific).

The V and J ends lost 0 bases and 2 bases respectively, with 11 bases between them. The CDR3 has 15 amino acids. Germline V lookup: CDR1 LNHNV, CDR2 YYDKDF (reference sequence). To note about this clonotype: What it binds is unknown.

TCRdb analysed the reads with MiXCR anew, one entry per CDR3 protein. The table lists around 190,000 distinct CDR3 sequences, 13% to 15% of them singletons. The sample taken for sequencing was PBMCs. The source of this sequence is a human donor in good health (CMV status not recorded). Some clones in this sample may be carry-over from other donors' samples. The J gene is TRBJ2-7, the V gene TRBV15; weak D call: TRBD2 (5 bases). CDR3 in amino acids: CATSRERASAYEQYF. In DNA form, the CDR3 reads TGTGCCACCAGCAGAGAGAGGGCAAGCGCCTACGAGCAGTACTTC.